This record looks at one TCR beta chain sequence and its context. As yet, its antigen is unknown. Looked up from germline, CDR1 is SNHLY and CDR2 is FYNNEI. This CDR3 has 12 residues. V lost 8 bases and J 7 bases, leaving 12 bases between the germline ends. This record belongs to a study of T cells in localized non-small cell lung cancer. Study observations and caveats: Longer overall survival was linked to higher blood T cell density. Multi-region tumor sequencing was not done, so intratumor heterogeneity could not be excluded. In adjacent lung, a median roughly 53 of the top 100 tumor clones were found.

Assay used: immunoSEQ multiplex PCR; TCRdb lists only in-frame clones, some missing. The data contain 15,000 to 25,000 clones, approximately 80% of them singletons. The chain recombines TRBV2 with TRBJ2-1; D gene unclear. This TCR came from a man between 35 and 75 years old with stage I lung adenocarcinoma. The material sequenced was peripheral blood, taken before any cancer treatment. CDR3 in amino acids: CASGVARNEQFF. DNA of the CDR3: TGTGCCAGCGGTGTCGCAAGGAATGAGCAGTTCTTC.